This T cell receptor beta chain was captured by sequencing in a study of T cell repertoires in cytomegalovirus infection. About the study: CMV epitopes that were recently identified and HLA-C-restricted were used alongside well-studied HLA-B-restricted ones. It was the public TCR beta signatures that indicated both CMV infection and matching HLA type.

This CDR3 contains 14 residues. V trimming: 3 bases; J trimming: 4 bases; junction bases outside the gene matches: 4. This clonotype was seen a handful of times. The antigen remains undetermined. MiXCR, applied by TCRdb to the reads, yields one record per CDR3 protein. The sample lists 90,000 to 110,000 distinct CDR3 sequences; around 29% were seen once. V and J are TRBV12-3 or TRBV12-4 and TRBJ1-1; 8 bases map to TRBD1. The origin of this receptor is a human donor in good health (CMV status not recorded). Some clones in this sample may be carry-over from other donors' samples. The sequenced sample was CD8+ T cells from cultured PBMCs, obtained from culture after CMV antigen stimulation. The CDR3 region is CASSFSTGATEAFF. In DNA, the CDR3 is TGTGCCAGCAGTTTTTCGACAGGGGCCACTGAAGCTTTCTTT.